This entry is about one T cell receptor (beta chain). The antigen remains undetermined. This sample is drawn from a study of shared clonotypes between healthy human individuals. Study-wide findings and caveats: Clonotypes shared by all four donors outscored non-shared clonotypes in generation probability.

The V segment lost 5 bases and the J segment 5 bases; nucleotides outside the gene matches: 7. Germline CDR1 and CDR2: LNHDA and SQIVND (reference sequence). The length of the CDR3 is 14 residues. TCRdb's copy holds only in-frame clones and misses some; the assay was immunoSEQ multiplex PCR. This table holds fewer than 1.4 million clones, approximately 80% found once. The V call is TRBV19, the J call TRBJ1-1; 8 bases agree with TRBD1. Material: memory CD4+ T cells from PBMCs. Subset meaning: CD45RA-negative fraction. The sequence derives from a man between 18 and 29 years old in good health. Some clones in this sample may be carry-over from other donors' samples. CDR3 loop: CASSLWTGKTEAFF. For the CDR3, the DNA is TGTGCCAGTAGTCTCTGGACAGGGAAGACTGAAGCTTTCTTT.